This note documents a single T cell receptor beta chain sequence. Its antigen is not known. This sample is drawn from a study of shared clonotypes between healthy human individuals. Study findings and constraints: The study found approximately 5% of naive CD4 clonotypes shared across a few donors. Collection of samples was limited to blood; tissue repertoires likely differ.

CDR3 size: 15 residues. Germline V gives CDR1 SEHNR, CDR2 FQNEAQ (reference sequence). V gave up 4 bases and J gave up 6 bases; unmatched junction bases: 4. Libraries were prepared by immunoSEQ multiplex PCR; TCRdb keeps only in-frame clonotypes and omits some of them. The sample lists millions of clones, over 85% occurring once. This sequence joins TRBV7-9 and TRBJ2-2, with 11 bases matching TRBD2. The source material was naive CD4+ T cells sorted from blood. Subset reported: CD45RA+ positively selected. This clonotype was obtained from a man aged 18 to 30 in good health. This CDR3 reads CASSSGTSGPGELFF. CDR3 nucleotide sequence: TGTGCCAGCAGCTCTGGGACTAGCGGTCCCGGGGAGCTGTTTTTT.